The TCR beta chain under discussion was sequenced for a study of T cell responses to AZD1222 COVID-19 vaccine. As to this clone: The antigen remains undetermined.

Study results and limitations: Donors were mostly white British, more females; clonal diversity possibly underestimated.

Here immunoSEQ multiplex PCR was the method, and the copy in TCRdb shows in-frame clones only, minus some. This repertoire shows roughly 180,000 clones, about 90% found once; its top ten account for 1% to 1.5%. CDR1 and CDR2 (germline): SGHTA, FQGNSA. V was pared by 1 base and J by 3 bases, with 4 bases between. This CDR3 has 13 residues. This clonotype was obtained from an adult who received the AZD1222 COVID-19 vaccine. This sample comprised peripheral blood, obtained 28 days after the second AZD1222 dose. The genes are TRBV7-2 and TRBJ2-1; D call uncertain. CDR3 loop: CASSLDVYNEQFF. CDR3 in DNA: TGTGCCAGCAGCTTAGACGTCTACAATGAGCAGTTCTTC. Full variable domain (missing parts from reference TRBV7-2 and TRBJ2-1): GAGVSQSPSNKVTEKGKDVELRCDPISGHTALYWYRQSLGQGLEFLIYFQGNSAPDKSGLPSDRFSAERTGGSVSTLTIQRTQQEDSAVYLCASSLDVYNEQFFGPGTRLTVL.